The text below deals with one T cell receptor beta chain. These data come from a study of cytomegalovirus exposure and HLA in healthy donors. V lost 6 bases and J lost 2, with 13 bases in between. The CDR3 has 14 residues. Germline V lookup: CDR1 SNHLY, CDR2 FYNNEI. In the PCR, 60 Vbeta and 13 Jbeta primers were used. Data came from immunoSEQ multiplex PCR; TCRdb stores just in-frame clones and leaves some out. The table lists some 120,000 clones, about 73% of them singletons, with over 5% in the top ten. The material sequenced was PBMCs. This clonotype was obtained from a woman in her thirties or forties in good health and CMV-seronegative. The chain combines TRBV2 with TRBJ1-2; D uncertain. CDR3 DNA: TGTGCCAGCAGCCGCGGGGTAACGAACTATGGCTACACCTTC. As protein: CASSRGVTNYGYTF.